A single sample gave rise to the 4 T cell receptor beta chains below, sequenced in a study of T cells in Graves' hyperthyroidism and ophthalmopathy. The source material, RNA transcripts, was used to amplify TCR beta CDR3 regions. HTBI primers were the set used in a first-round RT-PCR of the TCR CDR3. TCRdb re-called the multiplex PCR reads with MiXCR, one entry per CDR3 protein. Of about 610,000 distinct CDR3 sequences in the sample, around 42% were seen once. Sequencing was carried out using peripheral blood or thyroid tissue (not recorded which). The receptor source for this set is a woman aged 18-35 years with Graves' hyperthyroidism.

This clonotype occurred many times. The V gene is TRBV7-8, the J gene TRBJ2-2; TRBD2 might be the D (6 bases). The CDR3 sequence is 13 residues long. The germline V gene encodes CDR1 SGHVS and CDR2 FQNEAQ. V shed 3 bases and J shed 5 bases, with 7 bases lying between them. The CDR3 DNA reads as TGTGCCAGCAGCTTTGGAGGGACCGGGGAGCTGTTTTTT. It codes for CASSFGGTGELFF.

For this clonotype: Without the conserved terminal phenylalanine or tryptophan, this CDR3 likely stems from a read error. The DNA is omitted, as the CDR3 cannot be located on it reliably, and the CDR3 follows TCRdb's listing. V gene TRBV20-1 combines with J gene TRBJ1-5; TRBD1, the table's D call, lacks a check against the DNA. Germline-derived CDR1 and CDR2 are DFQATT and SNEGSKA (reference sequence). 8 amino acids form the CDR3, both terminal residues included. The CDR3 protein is CSARVAPG.

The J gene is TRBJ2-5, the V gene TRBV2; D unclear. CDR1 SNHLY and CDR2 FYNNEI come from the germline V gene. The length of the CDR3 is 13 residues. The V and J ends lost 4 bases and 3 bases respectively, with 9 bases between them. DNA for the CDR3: TGTGCCAGCAGTGGAGGAAATGAAGAGACCCAGTACTTC. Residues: CASSGGNEETQYF.

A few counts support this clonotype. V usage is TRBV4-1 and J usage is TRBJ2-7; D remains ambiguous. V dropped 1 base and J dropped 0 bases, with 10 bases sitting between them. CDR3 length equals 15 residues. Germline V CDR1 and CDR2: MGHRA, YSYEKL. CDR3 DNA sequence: TGCGCCAGCAGCCAAGGCCCAGCCATCTCCTACGAGCAGTACTTC. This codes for CASSQGPAISYEQYF.